The 5 T cell receptor beta chains below were found in one sample sequenced in a study of blood T cell repertoires in COVID-19. The data were produced by immunoSEQ multiplex PCR, yet TCRdb's version contains in-frame clones alone and is incomplete. This sample carries just over 300,000 clones, roughly 90% of them seen once, and the ten largest clones take approximately 4.5%. Sequencing used PBMCs or T cells enriched from blood (not recorded which). These receptor sequences come from a woman under 30 with acute COVID-19.

There are a few counts of this clone. The chain links TRBV15 to TRBJ2-7, with D possibly matching TRBD1 (6 bases). V lost 0 bases and J lost 2, with 11 bases in between. Per germline, CDR1 LNHNV and CDR2 YYDKDF (reference sequence). The CDR3 has 15 residues. CDR3 DNA: TGTGCCACCAGCAGAGAGACAGGCCAACCCTACGAGCAGTACTTC. This gives the protein CATSRETGQPYEQYF.

The CDR3 is CATSRAAGQHGYTF. Here the CDR3 DNA reads TGTGCCACCAGCAGAGCGGCAGGGCAGCATGGCTACACCTTC. This rearrangement joins TRBV15 to TRBJ1-2; perhaps TRBD1 as D (5 bases). This CDR3 comprises 14 residues. V was trimmed by 1 base and J by 6 bases, leaving 12 bases between them. The V gene's germline CDR1 is LNHNV and CDR2 YYDKDF (reference sequence).

The sample holds one count of this clone. The chain couples TRBV15 to TRBJ2-4; 7 bases are a match to TRBD1. Trimming removed 2 bases from V and 1 base from J; junction bases left unmatched: 8. The CDR3 contains 17 residues. CDR1 is LNHNV, CDR2 YYDKDF, per germline (reference sequence). CDR3 sequence (DNA): TGTGCCACCAGCAGACAACCGGGACAGCCGGCCAAAAACATTCAGTACTTC. Residues: CATSRQPGQPAKNIQYF.

This clone has a handful of counts. This sequence joins TRBV28 and TRBJ1-5, with unresolved D. Germline values: CDR1 MDHEN, CDR2 SYDVKM. CDR3 length: 14 amino acids. V dropped 7 bases and J dropped 4 bases, with 14 bases sitting between them. CDR3 amino acids: CASIGGQFNQPQHF. In nucleotides, the CDR3 is TGTGCCAGCATAGGTGGGCAGTTTAATCAGCCCCAGCATTTT.

V and J are TRBV5-1 and TRBJ2-5, with 8 bases aligning to TRBD1. With 3 bases clipped from V and 5 bases from J, the junction kept 12 bases outside the gene matches. The CDR3 contains 16 residues. CDR1 SGHRS and CDR2 YFSETQ come from the germline V gene. In DNA form, the CDR3 reads TGCGCCAGCAGCTGGGGGAACAGGGGGTATTTTGAGACCCAGTACTTC. This translates into CASSWGNRGYFETQYF.